Here is one TCR beta chain with its context. This record belongs to a study of shared T cell receptors in the human thymus. Trimming pared 4 bases from V and 0 bases from J, leaving 15 bases between. The CDR3 covers 16 residues. Looked up from germline, CDR1 is SGHRS and CDR2 is YFSETQ. Sequenced by immunoSEQ multiplex PCR; TCRdb stores in-frame clones only, minus some. The data show hundreds of thousands of clones, approximately 89% seen once. This sample was also put to use in a study of human thymus T cells. That paper adds: V and J genes seemed to be used with bias in thymic and blood repertoires.

The V call is TRBV5-1, the J call TRBJ2-3, with a weak D call TRBD1 (6 bases). Sequencing was performed on thymocytes. The TCR comes from a boy under two years old with a congenital heart defect. The CDR3 loop is CASSETRTASTDTQYF. The CDR3 DNA reads as TGCGCCAGCAGCGAGACACGGACAGCTAGCACAGATACGCAGTATTTT.